A selection of T cell receptor beta chains follows, all from one sample in a study of control samples from healthy donors and cancer patients. Using immunoSEQ multiplex PCR, the repertoire was profiled, and TCRdb retains in-frame clones only, with some absent. In the table there are 100,000 to 120,000 clones, around nine tenths of which are singletons. Sample: PBMCs. The receptors originated from a woman in her fifties or sixties with lung cancer. CDR3s include the opening cysteine and the closing phenylalanine or tryptophan. The D gene is left open where the match is weak. Clone size is not always given. Where it is, it says once, few, many or a class for expanded clones.

D	V	J	size	CDR3	DNA
.	TRBV7-2	TRBJ1-1	.	CASSLPEQGAPAAFF	TGTGCCAGCAGCTTACCAGAACAGGGAGCGCCGGCAGCTTTCTTT
TRBD2	TRBV7-2	TRBJ2-7	.	CASSLDTPSGVTSYEQYF	TGTGCCAGCAGCTTAGACACCCCTAGCGGGGTGACCTCCTACGAGCAGTACTTC
.	TRBV5-4	TRBJ2-7	.	CASSLAGSYEQYF	TGTGCCAGCAGCTTGGCTGGCTCCTACGAGCAGTACTTC
TRBD1	TRBV4-1	TRBJ2-7	.	CASSQNRGFSYEQYF	TGCGCCAGCAGCCAAAACAGGGGATTCTCCTACGAGCAGTACTTC
TRBD2	TRBV5-4	TRBJ2-1	few	CASSSAYGLAREQFF	TGTGCCAGCAGTTCTGCCTATGGACTAGCTAGGGAGCAGTTCTTC
TRBD1	TRBV7-8	TRBJ1-4	.	CASSWGQGSEKLFF	TGTGCCAGCAGCTGGGGACAGGGTTCTGAAAAACTGTTTTTT
.	TRBV19	TRBJ1-3	.	CASSAGQFKGSGNTIYF	TGTGCCAGTAGTGCCGGACAGTTTAAGGGCTCTGGAAACACCATATATTTT
TRBD1	TRBV4-1	TRBJ2-7	.	CASSPLLPIGTDHYEQYF	TGCGCCAGCAGCCCCCTACTCCCGATAGGGACAGATCACTACGAGCAGTACTTC
.	TRBV19	TRBJ1-5	.	CASRRKRGIQPQHF	TGTGCCAGTAGACGCAAAAGGGGTATTCAGCCCCAGCATTTT
.	TRBV20-1	TRBJ1-2	.	CSARSGYGYTF	TGCAGTGCTAGGTCGGGATACGGCTACACCTTC
.	TRBV10-3	TRBJ2-7	few	CAISELSRRGMSYEQYF	TGTGCCATCAGTGAGTTATCCAGGAGGGGGATGTCCTACGAGCAGTACTTC
.	TRBV24-1	TRBJ2-1	.	CATWPGYNEQFF	TGTGCCACCTGGCCGGGGTACAATGAGCAGTTCTTC
TRBD1	TRBV5-1	TRBJ2-2	.	CASSPGTGSNTGELFF	TGCGCCAGCAGCCCGGGGACAGGTTCGAACACCGGGGAGCTGTTTTTT
.	TRBV30	TRBJ1-4	.	CAWRAGTVNEKLFF	TGTGCCTGGAGGGCCGGGACGGTAAATGAAAAACTGTTTTTT
.	TRBV15	TRBJ1-3	.	CATSRGQAANTIYF	TGTGCCACCAGCAGAGGACAGGCGGCAAACACCATATATTTT
.	TRBV11-3	TRBJ1-3	.	CASSFLGRNSGNTIYF	TGTGCCAGCAGCTTTTTGGGACGGAACTCTGGAAACACCATATATTTT
TRBD2	TRBV7-9	TRBJ2-3	.	CASSLGSGSGSDTQYF	TGTGCCAGCAGCTTAGGTAGCGGGAGTGGTTCAGATACGCAGTATTTT
TRBD1	TRBV7-3	TRBJ2-3	.	CASSLIGQGSTDTQYF	TGTGCCAGCAGCTTAATAGGACAGGGGAGCACAGATACGCAGTATTTT
TRBD2	TRBV19	TRBJ2-7	.	CASSGTSGNSYEQYF	TGTGCCAGTAGTGGGACTAGCGGCAACTCCTACGAGCAGTACTTC
TRBD1	TRBV19	TRBJ1-1	.	CASVTGQGYTEAFF	TGTGCCAGCGTTACGGGACAGGGGTACACTGAAGCTTTCTTT
.	TRBV3-1/TRBV3-2	TRBJ1-1	.	CASSQAGGTEAFF	TGTGCCAGCAGCCAAGCCGGCGGCACTGAAGCTTTCTTT
TRBD2	TRBV12-3/TRBV12-4	TRBJ2-7	many	CASSLGGGKEQYF	TGTGCCAGCAGTTTAGGGGGAGGGAAGGAGCAGTACTTC
.	TRBV9	TRBJ1-6	.	CASSVAQGTGSPLHF	TGTGCCAGCAGCGTAGCTCAGGGAACGGGTTCACCCCTCCACTTT
TRBD1	TRBV6-5	TRBJ1-2	.	CASSKQTGGYNGYTF	TGTGCCAGCAGTAAGCAGACAGGGGGCTATAATGGCTACACCTTC
.	TRBV28	TRBJ1-5	.	CASSFVGSHQPQHF	TGTGCCAGCAGTTTTGTCGGCAGCCATCAGCCCCAGCATTTT
TRBD1	TRBV2	TRBJ1-5	.	CASSDRVDRDQPQHF	TGTGCCAGCAGTGATAGAGTGGACAGGGATCAGCCCCAGCATTTT
TRBD1	TRBV27	TRBJ1-5	.	CASTRTGGSNQPQHF	TGTGCCAGCACTCGGACAGGGGGTAGCAATCAGCCCCAGCATTTT
TRBD1	TRBV6-1	TRBJ1-3	.	CASFRDSASGNTIYF	TGTGCCAGCTTCCGGGACAGCGCCTCTGGAAACACCATATATTTT
TRBD2	TRBV30	TRBJ2-1	.	CAWTTSGANEQFF	TGTGCCTGGACGACTAGCGGAGCGAATGAGCAGTTCTTC
.	TRBV4-1	TRBJ1-4	.	CASSQGTGPVNEKLFF	TGCGCCAGCAGCCAAGGTACTGGGCCCGTTAATGAAAAACTGTTTTTT
.	TRBV6-5	TRBJ2-7	once	CASSYSGPQLNEQYF	TGTGCCAGCAGTTACTCGGGACCGCAGTTAAACGAGCAGTACTTC
.	TRBV6-4	TRBJ2-2	.	CASSERRSGTGELFF	TGTGCCAGCAGTGAAAGGCGCTCGGGGACCGGGGAGCTGTTTTTT
.	TRBV19	TRBJ2-5	.	CASSALIYQETQYF	TGTGCCAGTAGTGCACTTATTTACCAAGAGACCCAGTACTTC
.	TRBV9	TRBJ2-7	.	CASSPLSGTGANSYEQYF	TGTGCCAGCAGCCCCCTCTCCGGGACCGGGGCCAACTCCTACGAGCAGTACTTC
TRBD1	TRBV19	TRBJ1-1	few	CASSIGGQGAEAFF	TGTGCCAGTAGTATAGGAGGACAGGGGGCTGAAGCTTTCTTT
.	TRBV2	TRBJ1-2	many	CASRGATTNYGYTF	TGTGCCAGCAGAGGGGCAACGACTAACTATGGCTACACCTTC
.	TRBV4-1	TRBJ2-3	.	CASSPDGAEASTDTQYF	TGCGCCAGCAGCCCCGACGGAGCGGAGGCTAGCACAGATACGCAGTATTTT
TRBD1	TRBV5-1	TRBJ2-2	.	CASMVEPGTGGTGELFF	TGCGCCAGCATGGTGGAACCCGGGACAGGGGGGACCGGGGAGCTGTTTTTT
.	TRBV7-9	TRBJ2-3	.	CASSPDSTDTQYF	TGTGCCAGCAGCCCGGACAGCACAGATACGCAGTATTTT
.	TRBV9	TRBJ2-2	.	CASSVAPTGGTGELFF	TGTGCCAGCAGCGTAGCCCCAACTGGGGGCACCGGGGAGCTGTTTTTT
.	TRBV11-3	TRBJ1-1	.	CASSLTGGTEAFF	TGTGCCAGCAGCTTAACGGGTGGGACTGAAGCTTTCTTT
.	TRBV6-4	TRBJ2-2	.	CASSDSRVGELFF	TGTGCCAGCAGTGACTCGAGAGTCGGGGAGCTGTTTTTT
.	TRBV15	TRBJ1-2	.	CATSRPSTGGYTF	TGTGCCACCAGCAGACCCTCCACGGGAGGCTACACCTTC